This entry describes one T cell receptor beta chain. What it binds is not known. This sample stems from a study of T cells in localized non-small cell lung cancer. The protocol was immunoSEQ multiplex PCR, while the TCRdb copy is restricted to in-frame clones and leaves out a portion. Of 20,000 or so clones in the sample, 75% to 85% were seen once. CDR3 length: 17 residues. The germline gives CDR1 LGHNA, CDR2 YSLEER. With 3 bases clipped from V and 2 bases from J, the junction kept 9 bases outside the gene matches. Whole-study results and caveats: When the top 100 tumor clones were examined, a median about 60 of them also appeared in the adjacent lung, which was paired and uninvolved.

The sequences come from peripheral blood, collected before any cancer treatment. The J gene is TRBJ2-1, the V gene TRBV4-3; the match to TRBD2 covers 8 bases. The sequence was collected from a man between 40 and 75 years old with stage I lung adenocarcinoma. The CDR3: CASSQDLLAGPYNEQFF. For the CDR3, the DNA is TGCGCCAGCAGCCAGGACCTTCTAGCGGGTCCCTACAATGAGCAGTTCTTC.